The 23 T cell receptor beta chains presented below share a single source sample, sequenced in a study of cytomegalovirus exposure and HLA in healthy donors. A multiplex PCR was run with 60 Vbeta primers and 13 Jbeta primers. The table came from immunoSEQ multiplex PCR; TCRdb's copy has only in-frame clones and leaves some out. The data show under 200,000 clones, 77% seen once. Sequenced material: PBMCs. These TCRs come from a male donor in good health and CMV-seropositive.

This chain uses TRBV5-8 with TRBJ2-7; D is perhaps TRBD2 (5 bases). V lost 0 bases to trimming and J lost 3 bases, with 16 bases between them. Germline-derived CDR1 and CDR2 are SGHTS and YDEGEE. The CDR3 loop spans 16 amino acids. The CDR3 DNA sequence: TGTGCCAGCAGCTTGGGCTTGGGAAGGGAGAACTACGAGCAGTACTTC. This translates into CASSLGLGRENYEQYF.

The gene calls are TRBV6-5 and TRBJ1-4, with a weak D call TRBD1 (6 bases). Trimming left V 10 bases short and J 4 bases short, with 13 bases between. Germline V gene lookup returns CDR1 MNHEY and CDR2 SVGAGI. The CDR3 spans 13 residues. CDR3 region: CATWTVLNEKLFF. CDR3 sequence (DNA): TGTGCCACCTGGACAGTGCTTAATGAAAAACTGTTTTTT.

The V call is TRBV7-6, the J call TRBJ2-3; D gene ambiguous. The germline V gene encodes CDR1 SGHVS and CDR2 FNYEAQ. Deletions cut 1 base from V and 5 bases from J, with 4 bases between. The CDR3 runs to 12 residues. CDR3: CASSLGEDTQYF. In DNA form, the CDR3 reads TGTGCCAGCAGCTTAGGCGAAGATACGCAGTATTTT.

Notes on this clone: The same CDR3 is also encoded by other DNA sequences in this sample. This chain links TRBV29-1 with TRBJ2-1; 8 bases agree with TRBD2. This CDR3 has 14 amino acids. Germline-derived CDR1 and CDR2 are SQVTM and ANQGSEA. V trimming: 4 bases; J trimming: 9 bases; junction bases outside the gene matches: 11. The CDR3 sequence is CSVVTSGGAGEQFF. CDR3 DNA sequence: TGCAGCGTTGTAACTAGCGGAGGGGCTGGTGAGCAGTTCTTC.

The chain couples TRBV6-6 to TRBJ1-5, with D perhaps TRBD1 (6 bases). Germline V gene data show CDR1 as MNHNY and CDR2 as SVGAGI (reference sequence). CDR3 length: 13 residues. V lost 8 bases to trimming and J lost 0 bases, with 8 bases between them. The CDR3 here is CASSRGSNQPQHF. In DNA, the CDR3 is TGTGCCAGCTCCAGGGGTAGCAATCAGCCCCAGCATTTT.

The CDR3 bases are TGTGCCACCAGCAGAGATCTGGCGGGGGACCAACAGTTCTTC. It is translated as CATSRDLAGDQQFF. This chain connects TRBV15 to TRBJ2-1, with 7 bases that match TRBD2. After removal of 0 bases from V and 13 bases from J, the junction contained 9 bases not matched to a gene. CDR1 LNHNV and CDR2 YYDKDF come from the germline V gene (reference sequence). The CDR3 consists of 14 residues.

The V gene is TRBV9, the J gene TRBJ1-2; TRBD1 agrees at 9 bases. Germline CDR1 SGDLS, CDR2 YYNGEE. The CDR3 is 17 residues long. The J segment lost 8 bases and the V segment lost 4 bases, leaving 18 bases of the junction unmatched. In DNA form, the CDR3 reads TGTGCCAGCAGCAAACTGTCCCTCTACAGGGGGCGGAACGGCTACACCTTC. This codes for CASSKLSLYRGRNGYTF.

The chain combines TRBV29-1 with TRBJ1-1; the D is unclear. The CDR3 extends over 11 amino acids. Between the trimmed V and J ends, which lost 7 bases and 0 bases, there was a span of 6 bases. The germline CDR1 and CDR2 sequences are SQVTM and ANQGSEA. The DNA of the CDR3 is TGCAGCGCCCACATGAACACTGAAGCTTTCTTT. Amino acids: CSAHMNTEAFF.

CDR3 region: CARLGDSEAFF. The CDR3 nucleotides are TGTGCCAGGCTTGGGGACAGTGAAGCTTTCTTT. The rearrangement uses TRBV2 and TRBJ1-1, with 7 bases aligning to TRBD1. This CDR3 contains 11 residues. V lost 9 bases, J lost 7 bases, and 5 bases stayed unmatched. The germline gives CDR1 SNHLY, CDR2 FYNNEI.

The chain employs TRBV19 and TRBJ1-6; 8 positions agree with TRBD1. The CDR3 is made up of 15 amino acids. The V gene end was trimmed by 3 bases and the J gene end by 7 bases; junction bases not matched to a gene: 5. Germline V gene data show CDR1 as LNHDA and CDR2 as SQIVND (reference sequence). The CDR3: CASSIGDRTNSPLHF. The CDR3 region has the DNA TGTGCCAGTAGTATCGGGGACAGGACAAATTCACCCCTCCACTTT.

The rearrangement links TRBV5-1 to TRBJ2-7; TRBD2 agrees at 12 bases. Per the germline V gene, CDR1 is SGHRS and CDR2 is YFSETQ. The CDR3 is 22 amino acids. Losses at the gene ends were 4 bases for V and 4 bases for J; bases not matched to a gene: 27. CDR3 DNA: TGCGCCAGCAGCCCGGGGACAGCCAGACTAGCGGGGGAGCCGTGGTCGGAGTACGAGCAGTACTTC. Its protein product is CASSPGTARLAGEPWSEYEQYF.

This chain links TRBV7-3 with TRBJ2-7; 7 nucleotides align to TRBD1. There are 15 residues in the CDR3. Germline V lookup: CDR1 SGHTA, CDR2 FQGTGA. J gave up 3 bases and V 4 bases, and 9 bases lay outside the gene matches. Here the CDR3 reads CASSSPSTGIYEQYF. As DNA, the CDR3 is TGTGCCAGCAGCTCACCCTCGACAGGGATCTACGAGCAGTACTTC.

The CDR3 region is CASSTRQGHDTEAFF. The CDR3 DNA sequence: TGTGCCAGTAGTACTCGCCAGGGACATGACACTGAAGCTTTCTTT. The gene calls are TRBV19 and TRBJ1-1; tentative D call: TRBD1 (6 bases). The V end was cut by 4 bases, the J end by 3 bases, with 15 bases between. The CDR3 is 15 amino acids. Germline V gives CDR1 LNHDA, CDR2 SQIVND (reference sequence).

This chain uses TRBV30 with TRBJ2-7; D uncertain. The CDR3 is made up of 14 amino acids. The germline V gene has CDR1 GTSNPN and CDR2 SVGIG (reference sequence). V gave up 1 base and J gave up 3 bases, with 13 bases separating them. Here the CDR3 DNA reads TGTGCCTGGAGTGGACACCGGAATAACTACGAGCAGTACTTC. Translation: CAWSGHRNNYEQYF.

This sequence joins TRBV29-1 and TRBJ2-5, with a possible D match to TRBD2 (5 bases). Trimming took off 4 bases at V and 4 bases at J, with 10 bases between the two ends. The CDR3 spans 12 residues. The germline V gene encodes CDR1 SQVTM and CDR2 ANQGSEA. The DNA of the CDR3 is TGCAGCGTTGGAGGGAATGGAGAGACCCAGTACTTC. This codes for CSVGGNGETQYF.

The J gene is TRBJ2-2, the V gene TRBV5-5; D is possibly TRBD2 (5 bases). The length of the CDR3 is 14 residues. Trimming removed 0 bases from V and 6 bases from J, with 9 bases in between. Germline loops: CDR1 SGHKS, CDR2 YYEKEE (reference sequence). The CDR3 region is CASSLDLRAGELFF. CDR3 nucleotide sequence: TGTGCCAGCAGCTTGGACTTGCGGGCCGGGGAGCTGTTTTTT.

The genes are TRBV5-6 and TRBJ1-2; perhaps TRBD1 as D (6 bases). Germline V lookup: CDR1 SGHDT, CDR2 YYEEEE. This CDR3 spans 13 amino acids. Between the trimmed V and J ends, which lost 6 bases and 8 bases, there was a span of 17 bases. The chain's CDR3 is CASTYGTHRGYTF. Written as DNA, the CDR3 is TGTGCCAGCACCTACGGGACACACAGAGGCTACACCTTC.

V usage is TRBV11-2 and J usage is TRBJ1-1; D call uncertain. This CDR3 is built from 13 residues. With 3 bases removed from V and 0 bases from J, the gap between germline ends came to 5 bases. Germline CDR1 SGHAT, CDR2 FQNNGV. The CDR3 region is CASSLSMNTEAFF. The DNA of the CDR3 is TGTGCCAGCAGCTTGAGTATGAACACTGAAGCTTTCTTT.

The chain joins TRBV5-8 to TRBJ2-7, with TRBD2 matching 9 bases. In germline, CDR1 is SGHTS, CDR2 YDEGEE. The V segment lost 9 bases and the J segment 7 bases; nucleotides outside the gene matches: 17. This CDR3 spans 15 amino acids. The CDR3 sequence: CATPKVAGVLWEQYF. The CDR3 nucleotides are TGTGCCACCCCCAAGGTAGCGGGGGTATTATGGGAGCAGTACTTC. Drawing the rest from reference TRBV5-8 and TRBJ2-7, the complete variable domain is EAGVTQSPTHLIKTRGQQATLRCSPISGHTSVYWYQQALGLGLQFLLWYDEGEERNRGNFPPRFSGRQFPNYSSELNVNALELEDSALYLCATPKVAGVLWEQYFGPGTRLTVT.

A single count supports this clone. This rearrangement joins TRBV9 to TRBJ2-7; maybe TRBD1 (6 bases). The CDR3 loop spans 15 amino acids. From germline, CDR1 is SGDLS and CDR2 YYNGEE. V lost 2 bases and J lost 1, with 13 bases in between. The CDR3 coding sequence is TGTGCCAGCAGCGTTGGACAGCTCCGATCCTACGAGCAGTACTTC. Its translation is CASSVGQLRSYEQYF.

This clone was seen only once. J is TRBJ1-2 and V is TRBV6-5, with D maybe TRBD1 (6 bases). Germline V gives CDR1 MNHEY, CDR2 SVGAGI. The CDR3 is 13 residues long. Trimming left V 0 bases short and J 7 bases short, with 9 bases between. The CDR3 DNA reads as TGTGCCAGCAGTTACTCGATAGGGGGTGGCTACACCTTC. It yields the protein CASSYSIGGGYTF.

This chain joins TRBV27 and TRBJ1-1, with D maybe TRBD1 (5 bases). This CDR3 has 14 residues. The germline gives CDR1 MNHEY, CDR2 SMNVEV (reference sequence). The V and J ends lost 6 bases and 0 bases respectively, with 11 bases between them. The CDR3 bases are TGTGCCAGCAGCTCAGGGTTCGTGAACACTGAAGCTTTCTTT. It codes for CASSSGFVNTEAFF.

The chain carries TRBV13 and TRBJ1-1; D call uncertain. The CDR3 spans 13 residues. Germline loops: CDR1 PRHDT, CDR2 FYEKMQ (reference sequence). V lost 6 bases and J lost 1, with 9 bases in between. The CDR3 DNA follows: TGTGCCAGCAGGGGAGACGAGAACACTGAAGCTTTCTTT. It encodes CASRGDENTEAFF.